Listed here is a single T cell receptor beta chain. The target antigen is unknown. This specimen includes other DNA sequences encoding the same CDR3. The isolated RNA, all of it, was reverse transcribed, so expressed TCRB transcripts were what got sequenced. Here immunoSEQ multiplex PCR was the method, and the copy in TCRdb shows in-frame clones only, minus some. Among about 700,000 clones listed, around 15% were seen once. This record belongs to a study of beta chain features in type 1 diabetes. Study in general: Healthy donors resembled patients in age, gender and cell yields. Study-wide results and limits: Fewer insertions but more deletions were seen at VDJ junctions in type 1 diabetes patients. Moderate but significant shortening of TCRB CDR3s was recorded in all four CD4+ subsets from Type 1 diabetes patients. In cDNA sequencing, cells with high TCR expression could be over-represented. Healthy donors had naive, central memory and Treg TCRB repertoires that appeared less similar than those seen among patients.

Per the germline V gene, CDR1 is LNHDA and CDR2 is SQIVND (reference sequence). The CDR3 length is 11 residues. Trimming cost V 8 bases and J 3 bases, with 8 bases left between them. Material: naive CD4+ T cells from blood. The TCR originated in a man younger than 35 with type 1 diabetes. This sequence joins TRBV19 and TRBJ2-7, with a weak D call TRBD1 (6 bases). Here the CDR3 reads CASSRGYEQYF. The CDR3 DNA is TGTGCCAGTTCCAGGGGCTACGAGCAGTACTTC. Filled out from reference TRBV19 and TRBJ2-7, the complete variable domain reads DGGITQSPKYLFRKEGQNVTLSCEQNLNHDAMYWYRQDPGQGLRLIYYSQIVNDFQKGDIAEGYSVSREKKESFPLTVTSAQKNPTAFYLCASSRGYEQYFGPGTRLTVT.